This T cell receptor beta chain was observed in a study of post-analysis software for immune sequencing data. Study-level background: Included among the disease courses, which were recorded for the cohort, were relapsing-remitting, secondary progressive and progressive-relapsing multiple sclerosis. Findings of the study overall: Comparison with controls showed significantly lower normalized Chao1 diversity in multiple sclerosis patients. When the samples were clustered directly with F measure, those that had been prepared in the same batch showed strong co-clustering. Patients had higher frequencies than controls of four to six TRBV segments, including TRBV5-6, TRBV5-1 and TRBV20-1.

This clonotype appeared once. Its matching antigen is unknown. Researchers reported that TCR beta cDNA libraries carried unique molecular identifiers. The T cell input of roughly 0.85 to 11 million gave about half a million cDNA molecules. TCRdb re-called the PCR reads through MiXCR, storing one row per CDR3 protein. The sample yields fewer than 850,000 distinct CDR3 sequences, just over 45% seen once. This CDR3 contains 14 residues. V shed 6 bases, J shed 3 bases, and the junction held 8 bases outside the gene matches. The source is a girl between 10 and 17 years old with multiple sclerosis. Specimen: blood. The V and J genes are TRBV12-3 or TRBV12-4 and TRBJ2-7; TRBD2 aligns across 7 bases. The CDR3 coding sequence is TGTGCCAGCAGGGGGGGGAGAGGGAACTACGAGCAGTACTTC. Translated, it gives CASRGGRGNYEQYF.